This entry lists 27 T cell receptor beta chains sequenced from one sample in a study of cytomegalovirus exposure and HLA in healthy donors. Here immunoSEQ multiplex PCR was the method, and the copy in TCRdb shows in-frame clones only, minus some. Here the sample spans under 80,000 clones, approximately 93% being singletons. Source material: PBMCs. The source is a woman aged 18-29 years in good health and CMV-seronegative.

This rearrangement joins TRBV7-6 to TRBJ2-5; D ambiguous. V was cut by 3 bases and J by 2 bases, with 10 bases left in between. The CDR3 is made up of 14 amino acids. CDR1 SGHVS and CDR2 FNYEAQ come from the germline V gene. CDR3 nucleotide sequence: TGTGCCAGCAGCTTGACGGGTATACAAGAGACCCAGTACTTC. It encodes CASSLTGIQETQYF. The full variable domain, completed using reference TRBV7-6 and TRBJ2-5, is GAGVSQSPRYKVTKRGQDVALRCDPISGHVSLYWYRQALGQGPEFLTYFNYEAQQDKSGLPNDRFSAERPEGSISTLTIQRTEQRDSAMYRCASSLTGIQETQYFGPGTRLLVL.

The chain employs TRBV7-9 and TRBJ2-5; 8 positions agree with TRBD2. CDR3 size: 16 residues. Germline trimming cut 1 base from V and 0 bases from J; bases unmatched to any gene: 4. CDR1 SEHNR and CDR2 FQNEAQ come from the germline V gene (reference sequence). This chain's CDR3 is CASSLELAGYQETQYF. For the CDR3, the DNA is TGTGCCAGCAGCTTAGAGTTAGCGGGATACCAAGAGACCCAGTACTTC.

The gene calls are TRBV19 and TRBJ1-3, with D uncertain. Trimming pared 2 bases from V and 2 bases from J, leaving 10 bases between. The CDR3 consists of 15 residues. Germline V gene data show CDR1 as LNHDA and CDR2 as SQIVND (reference sequence). CDR3 residues: CASSISDYTGNTIYF. The CDR3 DNA sequence: TGTGCCAGTAGTATATCCGACTACACTGGAAACACCATATATTTT.

J is TRBJ1-5 and V is TRBV27; D is unresolved. Germline CDR1 and CDR2: MNHEY and SMNVEV (reference sequence). V lost 5 bases and J 1 base, leaving 12 bases between the germline ends. This CDR3 has 15 residues. Here the CDR3 DNA reads TGTGCCAGCAGTGAATCGGGTGGCAGCAATCAGCCCCAGCATTTT. It translates to CASSESGGSNQPQHF.

The chain carries TRBV11-2 and TRBJ1-2, with 8 bases that match TRBD1. The CDR3 covers 16 residues. CDR1 and CDR2 from the germline V gene are SGHAT and FQNNGV. V lost 1 base to trimming and J lost 2 bases; unmatched junction nucleotides: 6. The CDR3 DNA reads TGTGCCAGCAGCTTAGTGAGGGACAGGTCCAACTATGGCTACACCTTC. Amino acid sequence: CASSLVRDRSNYGYTF.

This clone was seen just once. The chain carries TRBV4-3 and TRBJ2-7; TRBD1 is a possible D gene (6 bases). Germline CDR1 and CDR2: LGHNA and YSLEER. This CDR3 contains 15 residues. V dropped 0 bases and J dropped 4 bases, with 13 bases sitting between them. The chain's CDR3 is CASSQETGPPYEQYF. CDR3 DNA: TGCGCCAGCAGCCAAGAGACAGGTCCCCCTTACGAGCAGTACTTC.

V usage is TRBV7-6 and J usage is TRBJ2-7, with TRBD1 identical over 7 bases. The trim removed 5 bases at V and 3 bases at J, leaving 7 bases unmatched. The CDR3 has 14 residues. Germline CDR1 is SGHVS and CDR2 is FNYEAQ. The CDR3 reads CASSRQGPYYEQYF. The CDR3 coding sequence is TGTGCCAGCAGCAGACAGGGACCCTACTACGAGCAGTACTTC. Full variable domain (remainder filled in from reference TRBV7-6 and TRBJ2-7): GAGVSQSPRYKVTKRGQDVALRCDPISGHVSLYWYRQALGQGPEFLTYFNYEAQQDKSGLPNDRFSAERPEGSISTLTIQRTEQRDSAMYRCASSRQGPYYEQYFGPGTRLTVT.

This clone was recorded only once. The chain recombines TRBV30 with TRBJ2-2; 9 bases match TRBD1. There are 14 residues in the CDR3. Germline V gene data show CDR1 as GTSNPN and CDR2 as SVGIG (reference sequence). After removal of 3 bases from V and 6 bases from J, the junction contained 5 bases not matched to a gene. The CDR3 loop is CAWRWDRASGELFF. The CDR3 nucleotides are TGTGCCTGGAGGTGGGACAGGGCGTCCGGGGAGCTGTTTTTT.

The rearrangement links TRBV9 to TRBJ2-1; TRBD2 matches at 8 bases. The V gene's germline CDR1 is SGDLS and CDR2 YYNGEE. The junction had 12 bases not matched to a gene; V was cut back by 0 bases and J by 7 bases. The CDR3 length is 17 residues. DNA of the CDR3: TGTGCCAGCAGCGTAGAACAGGGCGCGGGGGGAGTTAATGAGCAGTTCTTC. It codes for CASSVEQGAGGVNEQFF. Full variable domain (outside the CDR3, taken from reference TRBV9 and TRBJ2-1): DSGVTQTPKHLITATGQRVTLRCSPRSGDLSVYWYQQSLDQGLQFLIQYYNGEERAKGNILERFSAQQFPDLHSELNLSSLELGDSALYFCASSVEQGAGGVNEQFFGPGTRLTVL.

Only one count was recorded for this clone. The chain links TRBV9 to TRBJ2-3, with D perhaps TRBD1 (5 bases). The CDR3 extends over 15 amino acids. The ends were cut back, 2 bases at V and 0 bases at J, with 10 bases in the middle. Germline V lookup: CDR1 SGDLS, CDR2 YYNGEE. DNA for the CDR3: TGTGCCAGCAGCGTGTCAGGGATTAGCACAGATACGCAGTATTTT. It yields the protein CASSVSGISTDTQYF.

CDR3 DNA sequence: TGCGCCAGCAGTCCTGGGGCAGGGGTGGATAATGGCTACACCTTC. It encodes CASSPGAGVDNGYTF. This chain connects TRBV5-1 to TRBJ1-2; tentatively, D is TRBD1 (6 bases). CDR1 is SGHRS and CDR2 is YFSETQ in the germline V gene. The CDR3 covers 15 residues. Deletions cut 5 bases from V and 6 bases from J, with 20 bases between. Combining the CDR3 with reference TRBV5-1 and TRBJ1-2 gives the whole variable domain KAGVTQTPRYLIKTRGQQVTLSCSPISGHRSVSWYQQTPGQGLQFLFEYFSETQRNKGNFPGRFSGRQFSNSRSEMNVSTLELGDSALYLCASSPGAGVDNGYTFGSGTRLTVV.

V is TRBV28 and J is TRBJ2-7; tentative D call: TRBD2 (6 bases). The CDR3 sequence is 20 residues long. The ends were cut back, 3 bases at V and 0 bases at J, with 27 bases in the middle. Germline loops: CDR1 MDHEN, CDR2 SYDVKM. The CDR3 reads CASSFSVPLTSQSSSYEQYF. DNA of the CDR3: TGTGCCAGCAGTTTTTCAGTCCCTCTGACTAGTCAGAGTAGCTCCTACGAGCAGTACTTC.

The genes are TRBV29-1 and TRBJ1-3; 7 bases line up with TRBD1. Trimming took 6 bases from V and 1 from J; bases not matched to a gene: 3. This CDR3 region has 13 residues. The germline V gene encodes CDR1 SQVTM and CDR2 ANQGSEA. This CDR3 is CSVQTGSGNTIYF. The DNA of the CDR3 is TGCAGCGTCCAGACAGGGTCTGGAAACACCATATATTTT.

This chain links TRBV11-2 with TRBJ1-4; D is uncertain. Trimming removed 5 bases from V and 12 bases from J, with 13 bases in between. The CDR3 runs to 12 residues. Germline loops: CDR1 SGHAT, CDR2 FQNNGV. The CDR3 region is CASSPGSRELFF. CDR3 DNA: TGTGCCAGCAGCCCGGGGTCTAGAGAACTGTTTTTT.

The rearrangement joins TRBV6-8 to TRBJ2-5; D is possibly TRBD1 (5 bases). V lost 7 bases, J lost 1 base, and 10 bases lay in between. Germline CDR1 is MNHGY and CDR2 is SAAAGT. The CDR3 has 13 residues. The CDR3 sequence is CASKRQSQETQYF. CDR3 DNA: TGTGCCAGCAAGCGACAGAGCCAAGAGACCCAGTACTTC.

The chain joins TRBV4-2 to TRBJ1-5, with 10 bases aligning to TRBD1. V gave up 2 bases and J gave up 3 bases; unmatched junction bases: 7. The CDR3 is made up of 17 amino acids. Per germline, CDR1 LGHNA and CDR2 YNFKEQ. As DNA, the CDR3 is TGTGCCAGCAGCCAACGAGGACAGGGGGGAGTCAATCAGCCCCAGCATTTT. This translates into CASSQRGQGGVNQPQHF.

The chain couples TRBV6-5 to TRBJ2-2; a possible D gene is TRBD1 (6 bases). Germline CDR1 is MNHEY and CDR2 is SVGAGI. This CDR3 region has 15 residues. V lost 6 bases, J lost 3 bases, and 14 bases lay in between. DNA for the CDR3: TGTGCCAGCAGACCGGGACAACTCGACACCGGGGAGCTGTTTTTT. Translated: CASRPGQLDTGELFF.

This clone was seen only once. The rearrangement uses TRBV5-1 and TRBJ2-1, with 8 bases lining up with TRBD2. The CDR3 runs 17 residues. With V trimmed by 4 bases and J by 5 bases, 14 bases remained unmatched. From germline, CDR1 is SGHRS and CDR2 YFSETQ. In DNA form, the CDR3 reads TGCGCCAGCAGCGGGCAGACGGGAGGGCCCCCGCACAATGAGCAGTTCTTC. It yields the protein CASSGQTGGPPHNEQFF. The full variable domain, rest sourced from reference TRBV5-1 and TRBJ2-1, is KAGVTQTPRYLIKTRGQQVTLSCSPISGHRSVSWYQQTPGQGLQFLFEYFSETQRNKGNFPGRFSGRQFSNSRSEMNVSTLELGDSALYLCASSGQTGGPPHNEQFFGPGTRLTVL.

V is TRBV28 and J is TRBJ2-1; 7 bases align to TRBD1. The V gene end was trimmed by 3 bases and the J gene end by 9 bases; junction bases not matched to a gene: 2. Germline values: CDR1 MDHEN, CDR2 SYDVKM. This CDR3 is 12 amino acids long. The CDR3 bases are TGTGCCAGCAGTTTGGGGACAGCTGAGCAGTTCTTC. As protein: CASSLGTAEQFF.

The count of this clone is one. The chain carries TRBV5-1 and TRBJ1-1; D gene uncertain. The CDR3 is 14 amino acids. The ends were cut back, 4 bases at V and 2 bases at J, with 12 bases in the middle. Germline V gene lookup returns CDR1 SGHRS and CDR2 YFSETQ. CDR3 nucleotide sequence: TGCGCCAGCAGCCCGGGAGATTCAAACACTGAAGCTTTCTTT. Protein: CASSPGDSNTEAFF.

This chain joins TRBV5-4 and TRBJ2-7; 8 nucleotides agree with TRBD2. The CDR3 is 15 residues long. The germline V gene has CDR1 SGHNT and CDR2 YYREEE (reference sequence). With 2 bases clipped from V and 0 bases from J, the junction kept 4 bases outside the gene matches. As DNA, the CDR3 is TGTGCCAGCAGCTTATCGGGGGGGGCCTCCTACGAGCAGTACTTC. Protein: CASSLSGGASYEQYF.

The V gene is TRBV7-9, the J gene TRBJ2-5; 8 positions agree with TRBD2. The CDR3 length is 16 residues. V shed 1 base, J shed 2 bases, and the junction held 6 bases outside the gene matches. CDR1 is SEHNR and CDR2 is FQNEAQ in the germline V gene (reference sequence). The CDR3 DNA reads TGTGCCAGCAGCTTAGACGAGCGGGGGCAACAAGAGACCCAGTACTTC. It yields the protein CASSLDERGQQETQYF.

This rearrangement joins TRBV19 to TRBJ1-1; tentatively, D is TRBD1 (6 bases). There are 14 residues in the CDR3. The V gene lost 1 base and the J gene lost 3 bases, with 9 bases spanning the gap. Germline CDR1 LNHDA, CDR2 SQIVND (reference sequence). This chain's CDR3 is CASSIGYRDTEAFF. The CDR3 DNA follows: TGTGCCAGTAGTATAGGTTACAGGGACACTGAAGCTTTCTTT.

V usage is TRBV10-2 and J usage is TRBJ2-1; 9 bases match TRBD2. Germline V gene sequence: CDR1 WSHSY, CDR2 SAAADI. There are 18 residues in the CDR3. The junction had 16 bases not matched to a gene; V was cut back by 6 bases and J by 4 bases. CDR3 amino acids: CASRGDSGSIEGYNEQFF. The DNA of the CDR3 is TGCGCCAGCAGGGGGGATAGCGGGAGTATCGAGGGATACAATGAGCAGTTCTTC.

This clone was seen only once. The chain couples TRBV11-2 to TRBJ2-7, with D perhaps matching TRBD2 (5 bases). The V and J ends lost 0 bases and 2 bases respectively, with 17 bases between them. The CDR3 contains 17 residues. The germline V gene encodes CDR1 SGHAT and CDR2 FQNNGV. The CDR3 DNA is TGTGCCAGCAGCTTAGACCCCAAGGGAGACTTAACCTACGAGCAGTACTTC. Encoded protein: CASSLDPKGDLTYEQYF.

The chain couples TRBV21-1 to TRBJ2-7; the DNA was not used to check the table's D call, TRBD2. TRBV21-1 is a pseudogene. The CDR3 has 13 residues. CDR3 in amino acids: CASSKAWRDEQYF. The CDR3 DNA is TGTGCCAGCAGCAAAGCGTGGAGAGACGAGCAGTACTTC.

The chain carries TRBV7-8 and TRBJ1-1; a possible D gene is TRBD1 (6 bases). The CDR3 has 17 residues. Germline assignment: CDR1 SGHVS and CDR2 FQNEAQ. The V and J ends lost 2 bases and 5 bases respectively, with 21 bases between them. The CDR3 DNA sequence: TGTGCCAGCAGCTTACCAAGGACAGACAGTCGTTCTACTGAAGCTTTCTTT. It yields the protein CASSLPRTDSRSTEAFF.